The clone carrying this T cell receptor (beta chain) was observed at least ten times. The record originates from a study of blood T cell repertoires in COVID-19. Study context: Both acute and convalescent COVID-19 samples were obtained from the United States, Italy and Spain.

While infection was still active, Seattle patients were enrolled and then followed longitudinally. The repertoire was sequenced with immunoSEQ multiplex PCR; TCRdb's copy has only in-frame clones and lacks some. Found here are about 370,000 clones, about 90% of them singletons; the top ten hold approximately 3%. Trimming took 4 bases from V and 5 from J, leaving 11 bases between them. Looked up from germline, CDR1 is SNHLY and CDR2 is FYNNEI. This CDR3 has 13 amino acids. The sequence derives from a woman aged 25 to 45 with COVID-19, enrolled during active disease. The V and J genes are TRBV2 and TRBJ1-2; no reliable D call. The material sequenced was peripheral blood. In DNA, the CDR3 is TGTGCCAGCAGTGTTGAGCTCATGTATGGCTACACCTTC. Translated, it gives CASSVELMYGYTF.